The 26 T cell receptor beta chains below were found in one sample sequenced in a study of T-cell memory formation after mild COVID-19. Via MiXCR, TCRdb re-called the 5' RACE reads, giving one row per CDR3 protein. In the table there are some 490,000 distinct CDR3 sequences, 18% of which are singletons. The sequencing sample was made of PBMCs or a T cell subset sorted from them (not recorded which). Receptors were obtained from an adult woman who had mild COVID-19 (a few samples of this study predate the infection). Cell type and time point are not known.

This chain links TRBV7-9 with TRBJ1-5; D is perhaps TRBD1 (5 bases). V was pared by 4 bases and J by 5 bases, with 15 bases between. Germline assignment: CDR1 SEHNR and CDR2 FQNEAQ (reference sequence). The CDR3 has 15 amino acids. CDR3 in DNA: TGTGCCAGCAGCTCTCCCGACAGCAGTGATCAGCCCCAGCATTTT. Protein: CASSSPDSSDQPQHF.

This chain connects TRBV9 to TRBJ2-5; D might be TRBD1 (6 bases). Trimming cost V 4 bases and J 5 bases, with 21 bases left between them. Germline V gives CDR1 SGDLS, CDR2 YYNGEE. The CDR3 is made up of 16 amino acids. CDR3 coding DNA: TGTGCCAGCAGCTCATCCGGGACACGGGGTTTGGAGACCCAGTACTTC. Translation gives CASSSSGTRGLETQYF. Filled out from reference TRBV9 and TRBJ2-5, the complete variable domain reads DSGVTQTPKHLITATGQRVTLRCSPRSGDLSVYWYQQSLDQGLQFLIQYYNGEERAKGNILERFSAQQFPDLHSELNLSSLELGDSALYFCASSSSGTRGLETQYFGPGTRLLVL.

This chain links TRBV29-1 with TRBJ2-3; 10 positions agree with TRBD2. Germline V gene sequence: CDR1 SQVTM, CDR2 ANQGSEA. The CDR3 has 16 amino acids. After removal of 7 bases from V and 0 bases from J, the junction contained 10 bases not matched to a gene. CDR3 nucleotides: TGCAGCGCCTTGGGGGTGACTAGCGGGAGCACAGATACGCAGTATTTT. It encodes CSALGVTSGSTDTQYF.

The gene calls are TRBV28 and TRBJ2-5; TRBD2 matches at 15 bases. V dropped 3 bases and J dropped 0; count of bases not matched to a gene: 8. The V gene's germline CDR1 is MDHEN and CDR2 SYDVKM. The CDR3 totals 19 residues. CDR3 sequence (DNA): TGTGCCAGCAGTTTTAACGCCGGGACTAGCGGGAGGTACCAAGAGACCCAGTACTTC. Translating it yields CASSFNAGTSGRYQETQYF.

The chain recombines TRBV20-1 with TRBJ2-1; D not certain. This CDR3 has 11 residues. V lost 4 bases and J 7 bases, leaving 8 bases between the germline ends. CDR1 is DFQATT and CDR2 is SNEGSKA in the germline V gene (reference sequence). The DNA for the CDR3 is TGCAGTGCTAACAAGAGAAATGAGCAGTTCTTC. This gives the protein CSANKRNEQFF.

This clonotype was observed a few times. CDR3 nucleotide sequence: TGTGCCAGCAGCTTAGATCTGGGCGGGAGGGCCGAAGATACGCAGTATTTT. Amino acid sequence: CASSLDLGGRAEDTQYF. The chain couples TRBV11-3 to TRBJ2-3, with 9 bases lining up with TRBD2. CDR1 and CDR2 from the germline V gene are SGHNT and YENEEA. Germline trimming cut 0 bases from V and 5 bases from J; bases unmatched to any gene: 9. CDR3 length: 17 residues.

This clonotype was recorded at least ten times. The chain uses TRBV18 and TRBJ2-5; no clear D gene. The CDR3 covers 13 residues. Germline V gives CDR1 KGHSH, CDR2 LQKENI. Trimming stripped 8 bases from V and 0 bases from J, with 10 bases between. The CDR3 spells CASSRTYQETQYF. The DNA of the CDR3 is TGTGCCAGCAGCCGGACGTACCAAGAGACCCAGTACTTC.

This clonotype was observed a handful of times. The CDR3 sequence is CASSTTGFEAFF. DNA for the CDR3: TGTGCCAGCAGTACCACAGGGTTTGAAGCTTTCTTT. The chain links TRBV28 to TRBJ1-1, with D tentatively TRBD1 (6 bases). The CDR3 is 12 residues long. Germline V lookup: CDR1 MDHEN, CDR2 SYDVKM. V shed 5 bases and J shed 7 bases, with 11 bases lying between them. The full variable domain, rest sourced from reference TRBV28 and TRBJ1-1, is DVKVTQSSRYLVKRTGEKVFLECVQDMDHENMFWYRQDPGLGLRLIYFSYDVKMKEKGDIPEGYSVSREKKERFSLILESASTNQTSMYLCASSTTGFEAFFGQGTRLTVV.

This chain joins TRBV24-1 and TRBJ2-1; D not resolved. The CDR3 consists of 13 residues. Germline V gene data show CDR1 as KGHDR and CDR2 as SFDVKD. V lost 10 bases, J lost 2 bases, and 11 bases lay in between. The CDR3 is CATRSATYNEQFF. The CDR3 DNA reads as TGTGCCACACGAAGCGCTACCTACAATGAGCAGTTCTTC.

This clonotype turned up a few times. The chain links TRBV29-1 to TRBJ2-5; 7 bases are shared with TRBD1. The V gene end was trimmed by 0 bases and the J gene end by 5 bases; junction bases not matched to a gene: 0. The CDR3 is made up of 12 amino acids. Germline V CDR1 and CDR2: SQVTM, ANQGSEA. CDR3 amino acids: CSVEEGGETQYF. The DNA of the CDR3 is TGCAGCGTTGAAGAAGGGGGCGAGACCCAGTACTTC. Complete variable domain (other parts from reference TRBV29-1 and TRBJ2-5): SAVISQKPSRDICQRGTSLTIQCQVDSQVTMMFWYRQQPGQSLTLIATANQGSEATYESGFVIDKFPISRPNLTFSTLTVSNMSPEDSSIYLCSVEEGGETQYFGPGTRLLVL.

This clonotype was picked up a small number of times. CDR3 bases: TGTGCCAGCAGCTTGATGGCCGGGACGCCAGATACGCAGTATTTT. Residues: CASSLMAGTPDTQYF. This chain connects TRBV5-4 to TRBJ2-3, with D perhaps TRBD1 or TRBD2 (5 bases each). Germline V gene data show CDR1 as SGHNT and CDR2 as YYREEE (reference sequence). The CDR3 extends over 15 amino acids. V lost 1 base and J 4 bases, leaving 13 bases between the germline ends. Variable domain in full (rest from reference TRBV5-4 and TRBJ2-3): ETGVTQSPTHLIKTRGQQVTLRCSSQSGHNTVSWYQQALGQGPQFIFQYYREEENGRGNFPPRFSGLQFPNYSSELNVNALELDDSALYLCASSLMAGTPDTQYFGPGTRLTVL.

The chain employs TRBV5-4 and TRBJ2-2, with D unresolved. V lost 0 bases and J lost 2, with 14 bases in between. CDR3 length: 17 residues. CDR1 is SGHNT and CDR2 is YYREEE in the germline V gene (reference sequence). CDR3 coding DNA: TGTGCCAGCAGCTTGGGGACCCCTCGGGTCAACACCGGGGAGCTGTTTTTT. Translated, it gives CASSLGTPRVNTGELFF.

V gene TRBV6-1 combines with J gene TRBJ1-2; 7 nucleotides line up with TRBD1. From germline, CDR1 is MNHNS and CDR2 SASEGT. The CDR3 extends over 14 amino acids. V shed 4 bases, J shed 4 bases, and the junction held 6 bases outside the gene matches. The DNA for the CDR3 is TGTGCCAGCAGTGGGGACAGCCTCTCCTATGGCTACACCTTC. This sequence encodes CASSGDSLSYGYTF.

The chain is built from TRBV9 and TRBJ2-1; TRBD1 aligns across 9 bases. Trimming took 3 bases from V and 5 from J; bases not matched to a gene: 6. This CDR3 region has 15 residues. Germline values: CDR1 SGDLS, CDR2 YYNGEE. CDR3 nucleotide sequence: TGTGCCAGCAGCGAAGGGACAGGGAATCACAATGAGCAGTTCTTC. Residues: CASSEGTGNHNEQFF.

This clonotype appeared a few times. The chain has TRBV10-2 and TRBJ2-7, with a weak D call TRBD2 (5 bases). V lost 1 base and J 0 bases, leaving 13 bases between the germline ends. Germline V lookup: CDR1 WSHSY, CDR2 SAAADI. The CDR3 is 16 residues long. The CDR3 DNA reads TGCGCCAGCAGTGAGTTTGGGAGCAGCCTCTCCTACGAGCAGTACTTC. Residues: CASSEFGSSLSYEQYF.

This clonotype was counted a few times. The chain couples TRBV7-2 to TRBJ2-1; 10 bases map to TRBD2. Germline V gives CDR1 SGHTA, CDR2 FQGNSA. The CDR3 consists of 16 residues. J was trimmed by 7 bases and V by 4 bases; bases with no gene match: 10. The CDR3 spells CASSSLAGSVGNEQFF. As DNA, the CDR3 is TGTGCCAGCAGCTCACTAGCGGGATCGGTTGGGAATGAGCAGTTCTTC.

V and J are TRBV7-2 and TRBJ2-5; TRBD2 agrees at 7 bases. Trimming cost V 5 bases and J 2 bases; bases outside gene matches: 8. Per the germline V gene, CDR1 is SGHTA and CDR2 is FQGNSA. The length of the CDR3 is 15 residues. CDR3 bases: TGTGCCAGCAGCCTGCTGGGGGGGGGACAAGAGACCCAGTACTTC. This sequence encodes CASSLLGGGQETQYF.

This clonotype was picked up a small number of times. The gene calls are TRBV7-6 and TRBJ1-3, with D unclear. The CDR3 loop spans 16 amino acids. Germline CDR1 SGHVS, CDR2 FNYEAQ. With 2 bases removed from V and 3 bases from J, the gap between germline ends came to 14 bases. The CDR3 region is CASSLPTGRSGNTIYF. The DNA for the CDR3 is TGTGCCAGCAGCTTACCTACGGGGAGGAGTGGAAACACCATATATTTT.

There are a few counts of this clonotype. The CDR3 region has the DNA TGTGCCAGCAGCTTGTACCAGCTAGCGCAGTATTTT. Translation: CASSLYQLAQYF. This chain uses TRBV5-5 with TRBJ2-3; D not certain. The length of the CDR3 is 12 residues. The germline gives CDR1 SGHKS, CDR2 YYEKEE (reference sequence). V was shortened by 1 base and J by 10 bases, with 10 bases between the two germline ends. Supplemented by reference TRBV5-5 and TRBJ2-3, the full variable domain reads DAGVTQSPTHLIKTRGQQVTLRCSPISGHKSVSWYQQVLGQGPQFIFQYYEKEERGRGNFPDRFSARQFPNYSSELNVNALLLGDSALYLCASSLYQLAQYFGPGTRLTVL.

The genes are TRBV19 and TRBJ1-1; D gene unclear. The CDR3 has 14 residues. Trimming cost V 3 bases and J 0 bases, with 8 bases left between them. Germline loops: CDR1 LNHDA, CDR2 SQIVND (reference sequence). CDR3 in amino acids: CASSMVTLNTEAFF. Written as DNA, the CDR3 is TGTGCCAGTAGTATGGTGACATTGAACACTGAAGCTTTCTTT.

This chain joins TRBV20-1 and TRBJ1-5; TRBD1 matches at 7 bases. The CDR3 is 15 amino acids. Germline V CDR1 and CDR2: DFQATT, SNEGSKA (reference sequence). Trimming cost V 0 bases and J 0 bases; bases outside gene matches: 2. CDR3 protein: CSARETGDSNQPQHF. The CDR3 DNA reads TGCAGTGCTAGAGAAACAGGGGATAGCAATCAGCCCCAGCATTTT.

The J gene is TRBJ2-2, the V gene TRBV30; 7 nucleotides agree with TRBD1. The CDR3 sequence is 17 residues long. J lost 1 base, V lost 3 bases, and 11 bases had no gene match. Germline V gene lookup returns CDR1 GTSNPN and CDR2 SVGIG (reference sequence). CDR3 loop: CAWSREGASMNTGELFF. The DNA of the CDR3 is TGTGCCTGGAGCCGTGAGGGGGCTAGCATGAACACCGGGGAGCTGTTTTTT.

The V gene is TRBV7-9, the J gene TRBJ2-1; possible D gene TRBD2, 6 bases. The CDR3 sequence is 13 residues long. The V gene's germline CDR1 is SEHNR and CDR2 FQNEAQ (reference sequence). V lost 3 bases and J lost 8, with 11 bases in between. CDR3 DNA: TGTGCCAGCAGCTTGTGGAGGGACGATGAGCAGTTCTTC. Residues: CASSLWRDDEQFF.

This clonotype has more than one count but fewer than ten. The DNA for the CDR3 is TGTGCCAGCAGACTACAGGGGTGGAATGAGCAGTTCTTC. Protein product: CASRLQGWNEQFF. This chain uses TRBV12-3 or TRBV12-4 with TRBJ2-1; 7 bases match TRBD1. V trimming: 6 bases; J trimming: 7 bases; junction bases outside the gene matches: 6. The CDR3 sequence is 13 residues long.

This clonotype has just a few counts. V gene TRBV12-3 or TRBV12-4 combines with J gene TRBJ2-7; TRBD1 agrees at 8 bases. V lost 3 bases to trimming and J lost 0 bases; unmatched junction nucleotides: 19. The CDR3 is made up of 20 amino acids. CDR3 sequence: CASSFRIGGTGASISYEQYF. The CDR3 nucleotides read TGTGCCAGCAGTTTTCGTATAGGTGGGACAGGCGCTTCTATCTCCTACGAGCAGTACTTC.

This chain connects TRBV7-8 to TRBJ1-5; D perhaps matches TRBD1 (6 bases). The length of the CDR3 is 15 residues. V dropped 5 bases and J dropped 0 bases, with 11 bases sitting between them. CDR1 is SGHVS and CDR2 is FQNEAQ in the germline V gene. CDR3 in amino acids: CASSVDSISNQPQHF. CDR3 DNA: TGTGCCAGCAGCGTGGACAGCATTAGCAATCAGCCCCAGCATTTT.